The T cell receptor (beta chain) described here comes from a study of T-cell reconstitution after alpha-beta-depleted transplantation in children. In this sample, this clonotype turned up many times. Its antigen remains unidentified. The TCRbeta library was prepared with unique molecular identifiers. From the PCR reads, TCRdb called clonotypes with MiXCR, one entry per CDR3 protein. The sample has 450,000 to 600,000 distinct CDR3 sequences, approximately 13% seen once; the top ten hold approximately 2%. Notes on the study in general: At the one-year point after transplant, T-cell counts and TCRbeta diversity were found to come mostly from T cells that had been newly produced. Surviving recipient cells, namely T cells and thymic progenitors, were the source of high day-60 TCRbeta diversity in some patients. Expanded graft clones numbering several hundred reportedly gave rise to alpha-beta T cells about two months after transplant.

Germline V CDR1 and CDR2: SQVTM, ANQGSEA. V lost 4 bases and J lost 9, with 16 bases in between. This CDR3 spans 13 amino acids. The chain has TRBV29-1 and TRBJ2-1; weak D call: TRBD1 (6 bases). The material was PBMCs, mostly from graft donor cells, obtained 360 days after TCRalphabeta/CD19-depleted stem cell transplant. This sequence was found in a male patient under 18 who had a stem cell transplant for acute myeloid leukemia, so the T cells may come from the graft donor. The CDR3 sequence: CSVGVRTRGEQFF. CDR3 bases: TGCAGCGTTGGAGTGAGAACCAGGGGTGAGCAGTTCTTC.